This TCR beta chain was retrieved from a study of blood T cell repertoires in COVID-19 (dated by TCRdb to the early 2020s). About the study as a whole: Collaborator samples came from the United States, Italy and Spain and covered acute and convalescent phases of COVID-19. The material from the prospective study consisted of cDNA or gDNA derived from T cells, B-cell-depleted T cells, or PBMCs. Subjects who had been exposed to COVID-19, were actively infected with it, or had recovered from it provided the deeply sampled blood TCRbeta repertoires that made up the dataset. The repertoires were released in a freely available public database intended as a resource for research on the immune response to SARS-CoV-2. The samples were drawn from two sources: the first 160 participants of the ongoing ImmuneRACE study, and fewer than 1,500 subjects contributed by 6 global collaborators. The sample metadata nearly always contained a de-identified subject ID, COVID-19 status, age in years and sex. HLA class I and class II types, where available, came from metadata supplied by the sample provider rather than from assay-based typing.

Sequences SGHVS (CDR1) and FQNEAQ (CDR2) are obtained from the germline V gene. CDR3 length: 13 amino acids, cysteine to phenylalanine. The DNA shown is the 39-base CDR3, in frame from base 1. The germline V end is reduced by 5 bases and the J end by 7 bases; junction bases left unmatched: 7. The investigation overall reported the following: Clinical and demographic metadata were provided uncurated, with the amount varying by source and participant.

TCRbeta CDR3 regions were amplified from genomic DNA by means of the immunoSEQ Assay, a bias-controlled multiplex PCR. The original pipeline was this. Within the assay, amplification of reference gene primers was used to estimate how many nucleated cells each sample contained. To quantify the absolute abundance of each unique TCRbeta CDR3 rearrangement, sequence reads were collapsed and filtered. For each sample, productive Simpson clonality was calculated as the square root of Simpson's diversity index across productive rearrangements. TCRdb's version of the immuneACCESS table is confined to in-frame rearrangements and falls short of the full clone set. An unresolved V gene accounts for under half of the shortfall where checked; the remainder is of unknown origin. That table is the source of V, J and clone size, and D and trimming were worked out from the DNA. This sample comprises tens of thousands of clones, about 90% of them detected only once. Jointly, the top ten make up around 2.9% of the sample.

In Seattle, one collaborating source enrolled patients while the infection was active and tracked those patients longitudinally over the course of disease. Whole blood was collected in K2EDTA tubes by collaborating institutions according to the institutions' own protocols. For TCRbeta analysis, collaborators shipped samples as frozen whole blood, isolated PBMCs, or DNA extracted from either of those sample types. Note on this clone: No cognate antigen has been identified for it. Per-base quality was not reported, and no clone a single base away is much larger than it.

The specimen was peripheral blood. This TCR came from a man aged 50-59 years with COVID-19, enrolled during active disease. The chain links TRBV7-8 with TRBJ1-2, with 7 junctional bases fitting TRBD1. The CDR3 amino acid sequence is: CASSRDRDGGYTF. At the DNA level, the sequence is TGTGCCAGCAGCCGAGACAGGGATGGTGGCTACACCTTC.